This T cell receptor beta chain was recovered during a study of T cell responses to AZD1222 COVID-19 vaccine (dated by TCRdb to about 2021). Regarding the study in general: AZD1222 recipients given second doses at about 4 weeks or at about 12 weeks were pooled, since spike-specific TCR depth and breadth were not found to differ between the two schedules. Trial participants were enrolled by age into subgroups of 18-55, 56-69 and 70-plus years, and around 150, 29 and 61 TCR-sequenced participants, respectively, were included in these subgroups. A total of just over 230 trial participants underwent TCR sequencing, of whom about 200 had received two doses of AZD1222 and 26 had received two doses of the MenACWY control vaccine. Study-level results and caveats: Reportedly, close to half of the unique spike-specific TCRs recognized epitopes lying outside the regions that are mutated in the B.1.351 and B.1.1.7 variants. CD4 TCRs associated with the vaccine covered the entire spike protein, and the dominant responses were in regions 160-218 and 743-854. A significant rise in spike-specific TCR breadth and depth was observed after two AZD1222 doses relative to day 0 and relative to MenACWY recipients. The 56-69-year group was small, and its depth increase did not reach significance, likely because of low power. Participants were mostly white British, with more females than males. The authors suggested clonal diversity may have been underestimated. Because no samples from the day 14 peak response were available, repertoires could be characterized only after the peak T cell response. Conclusions about previously exposed vaccinees were limited because only 6 or 7 AZD1222 recipients were SARS-CoV-2 seropositive at baseline.

Regarding this clone: The clone's antigen remains unknown. Per-base qualities were not stored, and no clone one base away is much larger.

CDR1 and CDR2 were assigned from the germline V gene as SGHRS and YFSETQ. Trimming removed 0 bases from V and 9 bases from J, leaving 16 bases between the germline ends. Reading from cysteine to phenylalanine, the CDR3 counts 15 amino acids. Only CDR3 DNA remains: 45 bases, in frame from the first base. The CDR3 regions of human TCRbeta chains were analyzed by immunosequencing. In the authors' own workflow: Repertoire TCRs were checked for matches against a reference library of SARS-CoV-2-specific TCRs that had been generated using the MIRA antigen-specificity platform. Breadth was defined as the fraction of unique TCRs that were SARS-CoV-2-associated. Depth was defined as the fraction of total T cells that were SARS-CoV-2-associated. Using the MIRA data, every spike-specific TCR was mapped to the spike region that the TCR reacted to and assigned to either a CD4 or a CD8 class. Log10-transformed breadth and depth values were compared by one-way ANOVA with Sidak's multiple comparisons tests. The clones in this table, taken by TCRdb from immuneACCESS, are in-frame only. Not every clone is retained; where verified, under half of the shortfall comes from an unresolved V gene, and the cause of the rest is unknown. For V, J and clone size, that table is used; D and trimming come from the DNA. Here the sample has about 120,000 clones; 90% to 95% occur a single time. In total, the top ten clones hold about 3% of the sample.

The time point label of this sample denotes: baseline before first vaccination. Vaccinee samples came from UK trials COV001 and COV002, including a single-blind randomized controlled phase 2/3 trial of AZD1222 (ChAdOx1 nCoV-19) in healthy adults. For TCRbeta chain sequencing, PBMC samples were collected from trial participants at day 0 and at day 28 after the second dose. The chain links TRBV5-1 with TRBJ2-1; the D segment could be TRBD2, given 6 matching bases. Specimen: peripheral blood, collected on day 0 of AZD1222 vaccination. The TCR comes from an adult in good health. The DNA reads as follows: TGCGCCAGCAGCTTGGTTCTGACTAGTTCTCCTGAGCAGTTCTTC. The resulting protein is CASSLVLTSSPEQFF.